The present T cell receptor beta chain was sequenced within a study of tumour-infiltrating T cells in Burkitt lymphoma. On the study more broadly: Repertoire clonality predicted overall and progression-free survival.

TCRdb keeps only in-frame clones here, not all; method: immunoSEQ multiplex PCR. This table holds about 1,400 clones, approximately 93% found once. This CDR3 has 13 amino acids. Germline values: CDR1 SGDLS, CDR2 YYNGEE. V dropped 4 bases and J dropped 5 bases, with 10 bases sitting between them. The sequenced sample consisted of tumor tissue. The clonotype originates from a human donor with diffuse large B-cell lymphoma. The rearrangement uses TRBV9 and TRBJ2-1; a weak D match, TRBD2 (6 bases). The DNA for the CDR3 is TGTGCCAGCAGCTACGGAGGGAACAATGAGCAGTTCTTC. Residues: CASSYGGNNEQFF.